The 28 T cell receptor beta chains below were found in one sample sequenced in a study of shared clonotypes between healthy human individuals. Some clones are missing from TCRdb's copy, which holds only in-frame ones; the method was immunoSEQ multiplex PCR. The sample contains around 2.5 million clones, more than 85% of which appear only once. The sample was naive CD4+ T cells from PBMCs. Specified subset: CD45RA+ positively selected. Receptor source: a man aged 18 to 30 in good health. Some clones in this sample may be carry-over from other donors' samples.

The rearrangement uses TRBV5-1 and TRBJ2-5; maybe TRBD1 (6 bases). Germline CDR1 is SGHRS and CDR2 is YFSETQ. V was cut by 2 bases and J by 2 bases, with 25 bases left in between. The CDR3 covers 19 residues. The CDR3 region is CASSLTGSGTPYPQETQYF. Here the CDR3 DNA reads TGCGCCAGCAGCTTAACCGGATCCGGGACACCATACCCACAAGAGACCCAGTACTTC.

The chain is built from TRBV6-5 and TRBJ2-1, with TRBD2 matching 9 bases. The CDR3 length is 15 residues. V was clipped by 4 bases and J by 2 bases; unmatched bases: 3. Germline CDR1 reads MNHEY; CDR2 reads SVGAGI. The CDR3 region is CASSLVAGAYNEQFF. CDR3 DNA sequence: TGTGCCAGCAGTTTAGTAGCGGGAGCCTACAATGAGCAGTTCTTC.

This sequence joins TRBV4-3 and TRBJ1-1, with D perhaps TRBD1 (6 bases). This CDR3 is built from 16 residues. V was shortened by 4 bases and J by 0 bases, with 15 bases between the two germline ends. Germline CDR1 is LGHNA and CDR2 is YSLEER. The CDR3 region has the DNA TGCGCCAGCAGCCCCCGGAGGGGGGGCATGAACACTGAAGCTTTCTTT. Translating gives CASSPRRGGMNTEAFF.

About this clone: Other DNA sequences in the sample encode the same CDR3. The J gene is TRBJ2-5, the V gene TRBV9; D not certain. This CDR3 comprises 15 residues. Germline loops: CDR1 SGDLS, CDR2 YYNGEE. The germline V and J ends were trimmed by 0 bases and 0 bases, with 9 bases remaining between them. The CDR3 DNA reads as TGTGCCAGCAGCGTAGCTTCCGGGTACCAAGAGACCCAGTACTTC. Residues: CASSVASGYQETQYF.

CDR3 DNA sequence: TGCGCCAGCAGCCGCGGCCGTTGGGGAAACACCATATATTTT. Its protein is CASSRGRWGNTIYF. This chain uses TRBV5-1 with TRBJ1-3; D is undetermined. Trimming took 4 bases from V and 4 from J, leaving 12 bases between them. The germline V gene has CDR1 SGHRS and CDR2 YFSETQ. This CDR3 is built from 14 residues.

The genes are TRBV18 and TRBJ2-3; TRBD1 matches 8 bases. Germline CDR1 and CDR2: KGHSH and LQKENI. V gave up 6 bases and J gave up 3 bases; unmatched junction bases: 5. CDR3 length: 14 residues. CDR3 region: CASSPQGATDTQYF. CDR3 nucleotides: TGTGCCAGCTCGCCCCAGGGGGCGACAGATACGCAGTATTTT.

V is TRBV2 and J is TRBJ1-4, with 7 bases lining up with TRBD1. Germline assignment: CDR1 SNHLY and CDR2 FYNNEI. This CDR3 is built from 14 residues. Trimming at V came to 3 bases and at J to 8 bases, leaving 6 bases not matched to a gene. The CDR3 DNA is TGTGCCAGCAGTGAGTGGACAGGTGGAGAAAAACTGTTTTTT. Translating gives CASSEWTGGEKLFF.

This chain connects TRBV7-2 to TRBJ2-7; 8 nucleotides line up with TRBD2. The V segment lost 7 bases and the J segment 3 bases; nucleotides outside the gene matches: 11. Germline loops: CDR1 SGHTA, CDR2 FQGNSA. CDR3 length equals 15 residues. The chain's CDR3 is CASTSMPGGGYEQYF. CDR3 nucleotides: TGTGCCAGCACCTCAATGCCGGGAGGGGGCTACGAGCAGTACTTC.

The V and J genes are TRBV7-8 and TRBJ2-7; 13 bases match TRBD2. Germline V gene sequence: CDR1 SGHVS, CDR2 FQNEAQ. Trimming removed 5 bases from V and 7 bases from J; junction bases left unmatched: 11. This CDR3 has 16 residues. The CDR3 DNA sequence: TGTGCCAGCAGCCCCGACTCCGGGACTAGCGGGGAAGAGCAGTACTTC. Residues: CASSPDSGTSGEEQYF.

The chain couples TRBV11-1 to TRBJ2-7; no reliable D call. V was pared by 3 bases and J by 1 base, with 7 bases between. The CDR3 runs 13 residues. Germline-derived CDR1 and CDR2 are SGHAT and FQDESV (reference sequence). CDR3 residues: CASSLTRSYEQYF. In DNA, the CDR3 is TGTGCCAGCAGCTTGACTCGGTCCTACGAGCAGTACTTC.

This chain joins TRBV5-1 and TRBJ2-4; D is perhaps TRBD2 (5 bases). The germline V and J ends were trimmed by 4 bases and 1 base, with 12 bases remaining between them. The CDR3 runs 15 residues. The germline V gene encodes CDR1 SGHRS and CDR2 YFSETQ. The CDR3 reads CASSQLLGAKNIQYF. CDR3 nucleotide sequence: TGCGCCAGCAGCCAACTACTAGGGGCCAAAAACATTCAGTACTTC. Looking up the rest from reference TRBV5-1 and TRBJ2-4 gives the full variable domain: KAGVTQTPRYLIKTRGQQVTLSCSPISGHRSVSWYQQTPGQGLQFLFEYFSETQRNKGNFPGRFSGRQFSNSRSEMNVSTLELGDSALYLCASSQLLGAKNIQYFGAGTRLSVL.

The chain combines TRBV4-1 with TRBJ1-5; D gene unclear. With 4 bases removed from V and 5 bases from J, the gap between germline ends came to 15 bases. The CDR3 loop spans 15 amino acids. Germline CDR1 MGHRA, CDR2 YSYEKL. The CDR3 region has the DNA TGCGCCAGCAGCCCCGTGATAGGGAACGATCAGCCCCAGCATTTT. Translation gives CASSPVIGNDQPQHF.

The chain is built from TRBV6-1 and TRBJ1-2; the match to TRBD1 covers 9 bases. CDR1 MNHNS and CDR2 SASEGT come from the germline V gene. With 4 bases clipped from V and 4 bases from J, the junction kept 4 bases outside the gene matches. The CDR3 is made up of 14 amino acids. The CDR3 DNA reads TGTGCCAGCAGTGGACAGGGGGGGATCTATGGCTACACCTTC. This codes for CASSGQGGIYGYTF.

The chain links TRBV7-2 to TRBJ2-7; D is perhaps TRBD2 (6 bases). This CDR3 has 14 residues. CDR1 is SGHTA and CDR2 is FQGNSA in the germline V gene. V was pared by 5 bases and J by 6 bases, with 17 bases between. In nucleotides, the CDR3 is TGTGCCAGCAGCCTTACGGAGGGAGAGGGCGAGCAGTACTTC. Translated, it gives CASSLTEGEGEQYF.

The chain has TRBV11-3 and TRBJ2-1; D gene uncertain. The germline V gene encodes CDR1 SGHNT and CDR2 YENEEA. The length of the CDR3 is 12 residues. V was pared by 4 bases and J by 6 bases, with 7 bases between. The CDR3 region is CASSSHSNEQFF. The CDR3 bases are TGTGCCAGCAGCTCGCATAGCAATGAGCAGTTCTTC. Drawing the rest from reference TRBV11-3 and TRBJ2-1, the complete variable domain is EAGVVQSPRYKIIEKKQPVAFWCNPISGHNTLYWYLQNLGQGPELLIRYENEEAVDDSQLPKDRFSAERLKGVDSTLKIQPAELGDSAVYLCASSSHSNEQFFGPGTRLTVL.

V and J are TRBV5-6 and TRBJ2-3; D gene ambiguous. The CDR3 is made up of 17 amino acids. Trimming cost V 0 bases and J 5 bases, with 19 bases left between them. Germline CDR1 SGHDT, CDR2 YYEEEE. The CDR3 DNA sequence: TGTGCCAGCAGCTTGGGGGTGGGATCTCCGTGGGAAGATACGCAGTATTTT. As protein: CASSLGVGSPWEDTQYF. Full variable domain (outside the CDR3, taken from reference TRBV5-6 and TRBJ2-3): DAGVTQSPTHLIKTRGQQVTLRCSPKSGHDTVSWYQQALGQGPQFIFQYYEEEERQRGNFPDRFSGHQFPNYSSELNVNALLLGDSALYLCASSLGVGSPWEDTQYFGPGTRLTVL.

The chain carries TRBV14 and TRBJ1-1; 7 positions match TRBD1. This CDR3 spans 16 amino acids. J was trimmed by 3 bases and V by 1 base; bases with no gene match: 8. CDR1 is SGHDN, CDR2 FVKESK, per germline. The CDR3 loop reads CASSQGKTGTYTEAFF. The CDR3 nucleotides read TGTGCCAGCAGCCAAGGAAAGACAGGGACATACACTGAAGCTTTCTTT.

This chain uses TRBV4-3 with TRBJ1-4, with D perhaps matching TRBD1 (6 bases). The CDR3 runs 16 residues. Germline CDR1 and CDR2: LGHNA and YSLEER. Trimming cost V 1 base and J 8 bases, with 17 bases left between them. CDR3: CASSQGQARRVEKLFF. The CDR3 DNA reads TGCGCCAGCAGCCAAGGACAGGCCCGGAGGGTAGAAAAACTGTTTTTT.

CDR3 bases: TGTGCCAGCAGTTTATTGTCTAGCGGGAGACCGAATGAGCAGTTCTTC. This translates into CASSLLSSGRPNEQFF. The rearrangement links TRBV28 to TRBJ2-1; 10 bases agree with TRBD2. This CDR3 comprises 16 residues. CDR1 and CDR2 from the germline V gene are MDHEN and SYDVKM. J was trimmed by 7 bases and V by 1 base; bases with no gene match: 7.

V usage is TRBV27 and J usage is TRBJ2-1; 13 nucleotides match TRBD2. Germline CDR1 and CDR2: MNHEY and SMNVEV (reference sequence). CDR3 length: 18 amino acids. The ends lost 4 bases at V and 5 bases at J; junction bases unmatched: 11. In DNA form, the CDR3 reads TGTGCCAGCAGTTCCCGGACTAGCGGGAGAAACGACCACAATGAGCAGTTCTTC. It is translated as CASSSRTSGRNDHNEQFF.

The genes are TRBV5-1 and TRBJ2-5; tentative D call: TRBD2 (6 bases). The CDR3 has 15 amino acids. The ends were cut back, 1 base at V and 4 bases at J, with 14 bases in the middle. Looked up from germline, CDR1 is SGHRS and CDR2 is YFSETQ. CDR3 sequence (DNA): TGCGCCAGCAGCTTGAACTGGGGGGATCGAGAGACCCAGTACTTC. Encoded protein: CASSLNWGDRETQYF.

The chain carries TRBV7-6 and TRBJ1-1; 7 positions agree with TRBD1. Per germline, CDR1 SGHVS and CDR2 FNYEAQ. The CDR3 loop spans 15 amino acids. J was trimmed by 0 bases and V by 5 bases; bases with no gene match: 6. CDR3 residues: CASSPDRAMNTEAFF. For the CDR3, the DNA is TGTGCCAGCAGCCCCGACAGGGCCATGAACACTGAAGCTTTCTTT.

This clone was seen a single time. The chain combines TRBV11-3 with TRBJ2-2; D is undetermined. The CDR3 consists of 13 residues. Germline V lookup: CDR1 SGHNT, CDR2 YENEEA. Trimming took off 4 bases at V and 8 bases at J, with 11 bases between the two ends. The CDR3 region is CASSSPSYGELFF. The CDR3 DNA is TGTGCCAGCAGCTCACCCTCATATGGGGAGCTGTTTTTT. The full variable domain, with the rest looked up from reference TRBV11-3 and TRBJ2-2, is EAGVVQSPRYKIIEKKQPVAFWCNPISGHNTLYWYLQNLGQGPELLIRYENEEAVDDSQLPKDRFSAERLKGVDSTLKIQPAELGDSAVYLCASSSPSYGELFFGEGSRLTVL.

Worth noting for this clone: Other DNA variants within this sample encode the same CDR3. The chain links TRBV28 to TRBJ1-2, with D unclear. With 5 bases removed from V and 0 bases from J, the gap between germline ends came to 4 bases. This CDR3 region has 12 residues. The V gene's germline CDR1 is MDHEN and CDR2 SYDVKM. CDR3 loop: CASSAANYGYTF. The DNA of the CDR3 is TGTGCCAGCAGTGCCGCTAACTATGGCTACACCTTC.

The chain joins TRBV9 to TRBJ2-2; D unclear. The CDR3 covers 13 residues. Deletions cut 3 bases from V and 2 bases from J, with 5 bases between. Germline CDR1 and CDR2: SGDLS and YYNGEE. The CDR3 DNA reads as TGTGCCAGCAGCGGTATAAACACCGGGGAGCTGTTTTTT. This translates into CASSGINTGELFF.

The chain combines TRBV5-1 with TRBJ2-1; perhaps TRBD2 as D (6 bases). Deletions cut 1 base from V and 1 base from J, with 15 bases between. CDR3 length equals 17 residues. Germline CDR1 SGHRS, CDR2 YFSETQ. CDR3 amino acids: CASSLSKAGGSYNEQFF. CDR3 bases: TGCGCCAGCAGCTTGAGTAAAGCGGGTGGGTCCTACAATGAGCAGTTCTTC.

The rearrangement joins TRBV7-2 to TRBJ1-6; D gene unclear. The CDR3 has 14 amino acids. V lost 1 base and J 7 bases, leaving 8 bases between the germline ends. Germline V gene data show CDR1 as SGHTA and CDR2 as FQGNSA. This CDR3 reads CASSLEQLNSPLHF. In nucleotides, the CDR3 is TGTGCCAGCAGCTTAGAACAGCTCAATTCACCCCTCCACTTT.

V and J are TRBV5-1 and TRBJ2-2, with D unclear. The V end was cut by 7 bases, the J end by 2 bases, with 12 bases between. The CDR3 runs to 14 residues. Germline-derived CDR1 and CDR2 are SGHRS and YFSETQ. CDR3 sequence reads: CASSVGPNTGELFF. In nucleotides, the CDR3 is TGCGCCAGCTCTGTAGGACCTAACACCGGGGAGCTGTTTTTT.